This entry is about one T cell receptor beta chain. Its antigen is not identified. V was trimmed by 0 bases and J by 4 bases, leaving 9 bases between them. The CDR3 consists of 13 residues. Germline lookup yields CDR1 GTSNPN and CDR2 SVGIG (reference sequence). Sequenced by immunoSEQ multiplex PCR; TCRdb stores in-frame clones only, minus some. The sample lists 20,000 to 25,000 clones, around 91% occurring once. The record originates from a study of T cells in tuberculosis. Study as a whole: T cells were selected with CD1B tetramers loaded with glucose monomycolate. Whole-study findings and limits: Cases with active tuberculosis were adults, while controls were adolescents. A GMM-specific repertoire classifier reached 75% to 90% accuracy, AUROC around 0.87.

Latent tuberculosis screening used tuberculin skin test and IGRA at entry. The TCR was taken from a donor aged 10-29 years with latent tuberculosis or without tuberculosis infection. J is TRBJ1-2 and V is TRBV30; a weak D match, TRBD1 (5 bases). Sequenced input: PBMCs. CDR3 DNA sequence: TGTGCCTGGAGTGTAGACAGATTCTATGGCTACACCTTC. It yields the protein CAWSVDRFYGYTF. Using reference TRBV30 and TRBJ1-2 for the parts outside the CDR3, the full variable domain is SQTIHQWPATLVQPVGSPLSLECTVEGTSNPNLYWYRQAAGRGLQLLFYSVGIGQISSEVPQNLSASRPQDRQFILSSKKLLLSDSGFYLCAWSVDRFYGYTFGSGTRLTVV.